This TCR beta chain stems from a study of a mutant IDH1 vaccine in newly diagnosed glioma. General observations from the study: Top-clonotype changes in peripheral T cells seemed unrelated to pseudoprogression.

Sequenced by immunoSEQ multiplex PCR; TCRdb stores in-frame clones only, minus some. The sample has about 96,000 clones, roughly 78% seen once; the top ten hold 7.5%. Concerning this clone itself: Its target is unknown.

In germline, CDR1 is MNHNY, CDR2 SVGAGI (reference sequence). The CDR3 loop spans 14 amino acids. The junction had 7 bases not matched to a gene; V was cut back by 6 bases and J by 4 bases. Time point specified: baseline, week 1 (first vaccination visit). Sample treatment: pre-vaccination baseline after standard-of-care therapy. This clonotype was obtained from a man aged 35-49 years with glioma. The chain is built from TRBV6-6 and TRBJ1-2; 8 bases agree with TRBD1. The material sequenced was PBMCs, taken from a glioma patient treated with radiotherapy, temozolomide or both. The CDR3 reads CASSGQGWGYGYTF. In DNA, the CDR3 is TGTGCCAGCAGCGGACAGGGTTGGGGCTATGGCTACACCTTC.